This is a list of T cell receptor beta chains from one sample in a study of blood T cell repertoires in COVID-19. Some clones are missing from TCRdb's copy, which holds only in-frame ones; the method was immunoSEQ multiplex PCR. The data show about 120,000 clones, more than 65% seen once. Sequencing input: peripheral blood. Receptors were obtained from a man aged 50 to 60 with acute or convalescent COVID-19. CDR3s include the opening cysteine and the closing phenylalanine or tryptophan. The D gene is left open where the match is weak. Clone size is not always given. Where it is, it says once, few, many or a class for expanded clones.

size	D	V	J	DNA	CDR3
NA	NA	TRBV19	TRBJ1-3	TGTGCCAGTAGTTGGAGTGCCCGTCCTAGCTCTGGAAACACCATATATTTT	CASSWSARPSSGNTIYF
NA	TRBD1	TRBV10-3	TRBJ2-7	TGTGCCATCACTGGGACAGGCGTACCTTCCGAGCAGTACTTC	CAITGTGVPSEQYF
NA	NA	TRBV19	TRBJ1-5	TGTGCCAGTAGTGGGGCATATGGTCCGAATGGCAATCAGCCCCAGCATTTT	CASSGAYGPNGNQPQHF
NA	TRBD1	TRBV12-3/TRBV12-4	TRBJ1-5	TGTGCCAGCACCGGACAGGGTCATCAGCCCCAGCATTTT	CASTGQGHQPQHF
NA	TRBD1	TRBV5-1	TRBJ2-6	TGCGCCAGCAGCTTGGCCGGACAGGGGGGAGCTGGGGCCAACGTCCTGACTTTC	CASSLAGQGGAGANVLTF
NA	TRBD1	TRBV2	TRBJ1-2	TGTGCCAGCAGCCCCGGACAGGGGCGGAACTATGGCTACACCTTC	CASSPGQGRNYGYTF
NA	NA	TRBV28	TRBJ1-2	TGTGCCAGCAGTAGGGGTCCTTCTTTTAGTACCTTC	CASSRGPSFSTF
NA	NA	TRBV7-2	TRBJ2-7	TGTGCCAGCAGCCGGACTTACGAGCAGTACTTC	CASSRTYEQYF
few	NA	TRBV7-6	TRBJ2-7	TGTGCCAGCAGCTTGGCCCCTGGAGGGGATTACGAGCAGTACTTC	CASSLAPGGDYEQYF
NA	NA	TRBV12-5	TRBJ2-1	TGTGCTAGTGGTTTGGTCCGAGACGGGAAAAGCTCCTACAATGAGCAGTTCTTC	CASGLVRDGKSSYNEQFF
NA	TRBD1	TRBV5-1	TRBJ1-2	TGCGCCAGCAGCTTAACAGGGGTCGGCTACACCTTC	CASSLTGVGYTF
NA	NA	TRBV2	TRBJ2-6	TGTGCCAGCAGTGAACGGGGGTCTGGGGCCAACGTCCTGACTTTC	CASSERGSGANVLTF
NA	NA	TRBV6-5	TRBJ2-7	TGTGCCAGCAGTCGGGACTTCCCCTACGAGCAGTACTTC	CASSRDFPYEQYF
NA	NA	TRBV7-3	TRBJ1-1	TGTGCCAGCAGCTCAATAGCGGGGTCCCGGTCTGAAGCTTTCTTT	CASSSIAGSRSEAFF
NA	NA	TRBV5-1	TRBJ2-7	TGCGCCAGCAGCTTGGAAGGGGCCACCTACGAGCAGTACTTC	CASSLEGATYEQYF
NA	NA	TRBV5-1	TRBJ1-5	TGCGCCAGCAGCTTGGCCCCGGGGGGTGTCGGCAATCAGCCCCAGCATTTT	CASSLAPGGVGNQPQHF
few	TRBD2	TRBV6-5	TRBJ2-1	TGTGCCAGCAGTCCCGGGGGGGCTCTGAATGAGCAGTTCTTC	CASSPGGALNEQFF
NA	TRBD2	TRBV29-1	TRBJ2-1	TGCAGCGCTGAAACAGGGACTAGCGGGGGGGCTAAGGACTACAATGAGCAGTTCTTC	CSAETGTSGGAKDYNEQFF
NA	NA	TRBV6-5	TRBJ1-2	TGTGCCAGCAGTCGAGAGACTGGCAACTATGGCTACACCTTC	CASSRETGNYGYTF
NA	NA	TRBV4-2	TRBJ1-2	TGTGCCAGCAGCCAAGCGATCAGGGGTGGCGATGGCTACACCTTC	CASSQAIRGGDGYTF
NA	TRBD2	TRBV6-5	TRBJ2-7	TGTGCCAGCAGACGTACAGCGGGAACCCCCTACGAGCAGTACTTC	CASRRTAGTPYEQYF
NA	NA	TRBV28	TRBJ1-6	TGTGCCTCCCAAGGGGGTAAAGGAGATTCACCCCTCCACTTT	CASQGGKGDSPLHF
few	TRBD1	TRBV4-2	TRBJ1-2	TGTGCCAGCAGCCAAGGGAGACAGGGGATGGACTATGGCTACACCTTC	CASSQGRQGMDYGYTF
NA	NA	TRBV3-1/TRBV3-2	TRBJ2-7	TGTGCCAGCAGCGGAGGGGGCCCCTACGAGCAGTACTTC	CASSGGGPYEQYF
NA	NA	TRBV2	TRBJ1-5	TGTGCCAGCAGTCGACAAGTCAATCAGCCCCAGCATTTT	CASSRQVNQPQHF
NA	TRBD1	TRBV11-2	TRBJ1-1	TGTGCCAGCAGCCGATCGGGACAGGGAACGAACACTGAAGCTTTCTTT	CASSRSGQGTNTEAFF
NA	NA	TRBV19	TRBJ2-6	TGTGCCAGTAGTTTTGGGGGGGCGGAAGGGGCCAACGTCCTGACTTTC	CASSFGGAEGANVLTF
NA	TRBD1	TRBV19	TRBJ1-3	TGTGCCAGTAGCCCAGAGGGACAGGGGCACTCTGGAAACACCATATATTTT	CASSPEGQGHSGNTIYF
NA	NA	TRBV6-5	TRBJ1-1	TGTGCCAGCAGTTACCCCGGGAGGGGAGGCACTGAAGCTTTCTTT	CASSYPGRGGTEAFF
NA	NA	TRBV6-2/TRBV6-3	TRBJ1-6	TGTGCCAGCAGTGAGACCAGGGATTCACCCCTCCACTTT	CASSETRDSPLHF
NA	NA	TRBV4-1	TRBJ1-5	TGCGCCAGCAGCCAAGACGGACAGCTGAATCAGCCCCAGCATTTT	CASSQDGQLNQPQHF
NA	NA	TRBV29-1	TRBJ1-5	TGCAGCGTTGTTCAAGGGGTCAATCAGCCCCAGCATTTT	CSVVQGVNQPQHF
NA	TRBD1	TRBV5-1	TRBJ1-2	TGCGCCAGCAGCTTATTAACCGGGACAGGGATTCACTATGGCTACACCTTC	CASSLLTGTGIHYGYTF
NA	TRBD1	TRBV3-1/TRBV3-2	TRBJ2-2	TGTGCCAGCAGCCCGTCGACAGGGACCGGGGAGCTGTTTTTT	CASSPSTGTGELFF
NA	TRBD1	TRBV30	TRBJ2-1	TGTGCCTGGAGGGGGGACAGGGGGGCGAATGAGCAGTTCTTC	CAWRGDRGANEQFF
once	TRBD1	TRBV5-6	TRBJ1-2	TGTGCCAGCAGCTACGGGACAGGCATTGGAGGCTACACCTTC	CASSYGTGIGGYTF
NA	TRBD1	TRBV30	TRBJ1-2	TGTGCCTGGAACCCGGGACAGGGGGCAGGCTACACCTTC	CAWNPGQGAGYTF
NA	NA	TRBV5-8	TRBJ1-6	TGTGCCAGCAGCTTGTTTAGGAGCTCCTATAATTCACCCCTCCACTTT	CASSLFRSSYNSPLHF
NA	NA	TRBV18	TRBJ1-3	TGTGCCAGCTCACCACTACAGGAAAACACCATATATTTT	CASSPLQENTIYF
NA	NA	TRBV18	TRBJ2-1	TGTGCCAGCTCACCAGGTGTGAGGGATGAGCAGTTCTTC	CASSPGVRDEQFF
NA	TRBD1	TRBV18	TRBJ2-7	TGTGCCAGCTCCTATGGGACAGTGCCGATCTACGAGCAGTACTTC	CASSYGTVPIYEQYF
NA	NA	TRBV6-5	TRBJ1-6	TGTGCCAGCAGGCCCGAAAGGACAGCTAATTCACCCCTCCACTTT	CASRPERTANSPLHF
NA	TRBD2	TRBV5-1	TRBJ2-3	TGCGCCAGCAGCGGGGGACTAGCGGGAGCCACAGATACGCAGTATTTT	CASSGGLAGATDTQYF
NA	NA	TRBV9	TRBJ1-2	TGTGCCAGCACCCCCGGGTCAGCCGTCTTGGGCTACACCTTC	CASTPGSAVLGYTF
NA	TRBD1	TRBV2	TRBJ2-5	TGTGCCAGCAGGGGACAGGCTTACCAAGAGACCCAGTACTTC	CASRGQAYQETQYF
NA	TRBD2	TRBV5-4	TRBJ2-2	TGTGCCAGCAGCAAACTAGCGGGTGGGAACACCGGGGAGCTGTTTTTT	CASSKLAGGNTGELFF
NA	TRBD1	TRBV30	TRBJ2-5	TGTGCCTGGGGACAGGGAGAGACCCAGTACTTC	CAWGQGETQYF
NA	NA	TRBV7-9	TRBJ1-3	TGTGCCAGCAGCGAGGGGAGGGGAAACACCATATATTTT	CASSEGRGNTIYF
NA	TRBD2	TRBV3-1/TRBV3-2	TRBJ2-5	TGTGCCAGCAGCCCGGGACTACTGCAAGAGACCCAGTACTTC	CASSPGLLQETQYF
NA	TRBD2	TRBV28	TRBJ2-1	TGTGCCAGCAGTTTCCAACTCTTGCGGACTAGCGGGGGCTACAATGAGCAGTTCTTC	CASSFQLLRTSGGYNEQFF
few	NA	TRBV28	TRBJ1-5	TGTGCCAGCAGACATGGAGGGGACGGTCAGCCCCAGCATTTT	CASRHGGDGQPQHF
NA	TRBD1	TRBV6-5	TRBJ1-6	TGTGCCAGCAGTAAGGGACAGGGAGGTTCACCCCTCCACTTT	CASSKGQGGSPLHF
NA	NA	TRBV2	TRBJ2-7	TGTGCCAGCAGTGAAGGGACACACACCTCCTACGAGCAGTACTTC	CASSEGTHTSYEQYF
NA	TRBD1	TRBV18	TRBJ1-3	TGTGCCAGCTCACCTACGGGACAGGGGGCTTATAACACCATATATTTT	CASSPTGQGAYNTIYF
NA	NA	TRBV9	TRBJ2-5	TGTGCCAGCAGCGTAGGGAGGGGTCAGGGCTATGAGACCCAGTACTTC	CASSVGRGQGYETQYF